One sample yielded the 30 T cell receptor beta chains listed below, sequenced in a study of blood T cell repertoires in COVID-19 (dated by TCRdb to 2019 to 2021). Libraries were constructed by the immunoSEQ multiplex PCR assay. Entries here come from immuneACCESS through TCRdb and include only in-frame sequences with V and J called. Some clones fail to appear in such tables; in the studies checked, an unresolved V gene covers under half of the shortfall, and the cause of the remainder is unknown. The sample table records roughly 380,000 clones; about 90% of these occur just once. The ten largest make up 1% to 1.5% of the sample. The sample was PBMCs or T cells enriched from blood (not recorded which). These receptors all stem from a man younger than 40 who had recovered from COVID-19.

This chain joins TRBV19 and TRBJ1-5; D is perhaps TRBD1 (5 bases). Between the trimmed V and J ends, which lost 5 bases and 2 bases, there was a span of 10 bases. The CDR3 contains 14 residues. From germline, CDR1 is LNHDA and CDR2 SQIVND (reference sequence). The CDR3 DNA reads TGTGCCAGTAGTCCCGGCAGGGGCAATCAGCCCCAGCATTTT. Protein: CASSPGRGNQPQHF. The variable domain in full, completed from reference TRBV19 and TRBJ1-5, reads DGGITQSPKYLFRKEGQNVTLSCEQNLNHDAMYWYRQDPGQGLRLIYYSQIVNDFQKGDIAEGYSVSREKKESFPLTVTSAQKNPTAFYLCASSPGRGNQPQHFGDGTRLSIL.

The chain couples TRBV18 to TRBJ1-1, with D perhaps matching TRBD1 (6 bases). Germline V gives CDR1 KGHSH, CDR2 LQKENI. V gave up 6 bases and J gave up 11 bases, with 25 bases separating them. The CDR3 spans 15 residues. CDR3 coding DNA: TGTGCCAGCTCGTACCGGACAGAGGAAGCCTCGTGGGCTTTCTTT. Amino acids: CASSYRTEEASWAFF.

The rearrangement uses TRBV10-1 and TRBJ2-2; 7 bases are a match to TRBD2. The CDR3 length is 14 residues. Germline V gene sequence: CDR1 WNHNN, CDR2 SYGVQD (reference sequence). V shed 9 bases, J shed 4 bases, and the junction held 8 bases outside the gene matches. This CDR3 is CASKAGTGTGELFF. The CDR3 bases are TGCGCCAGTAAAGCGGGGACGGGCACCGGGGAGCTGTTTTTT.

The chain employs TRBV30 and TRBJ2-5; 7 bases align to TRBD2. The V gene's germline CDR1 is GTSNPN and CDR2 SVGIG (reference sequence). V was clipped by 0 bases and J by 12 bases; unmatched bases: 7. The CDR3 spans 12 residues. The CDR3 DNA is TGTGCCTGGAGTGTCCCCAGCGGGAATAAGTACTTC. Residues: CAWSVPSGNKYF. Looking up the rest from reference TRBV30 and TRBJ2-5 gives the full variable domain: SQTIHQWPATLVQPVGSPLSLECTVEGTSNPNLYWYRQAAGRGLQLLFYSVGIGQISSEVPQNLSASRPQDRQFILSSKKLLLSDSGFYLCAWSVPSGNKYFGPGTRLLVL.

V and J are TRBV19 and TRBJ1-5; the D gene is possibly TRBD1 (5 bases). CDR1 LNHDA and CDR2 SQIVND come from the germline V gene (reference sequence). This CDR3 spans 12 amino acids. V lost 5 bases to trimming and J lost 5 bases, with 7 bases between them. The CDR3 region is CASSDSYQPQHF. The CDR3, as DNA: TGTGCCAGTAGTGACAGTTATCAGCCCCAGCATTTT.

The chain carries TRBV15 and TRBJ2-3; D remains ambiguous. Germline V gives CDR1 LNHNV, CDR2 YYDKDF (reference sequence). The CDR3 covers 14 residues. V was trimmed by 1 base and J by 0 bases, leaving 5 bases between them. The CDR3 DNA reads TGTGCCACCAGCAGAGTTTCTAGCACAGATACGCAGTATTTT. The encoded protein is CATSRVSSTDTQYF.

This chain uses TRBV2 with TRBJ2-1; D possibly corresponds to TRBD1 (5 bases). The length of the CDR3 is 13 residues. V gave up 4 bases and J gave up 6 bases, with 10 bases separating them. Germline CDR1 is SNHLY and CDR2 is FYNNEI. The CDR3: CASSGAGFNEQFF. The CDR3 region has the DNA TGTGCCAGCAGTGGCGCAGGGTTCAATGAGCAGTTCTTC.

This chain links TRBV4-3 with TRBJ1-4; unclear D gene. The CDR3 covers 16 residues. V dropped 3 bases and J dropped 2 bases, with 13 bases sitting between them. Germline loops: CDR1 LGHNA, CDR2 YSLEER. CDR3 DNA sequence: TGCGCCAGCAGCCACGGCGACACGGCGACTAATGAAAAACTGTTTTTT. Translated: CASSHGDTATNEKLFF.

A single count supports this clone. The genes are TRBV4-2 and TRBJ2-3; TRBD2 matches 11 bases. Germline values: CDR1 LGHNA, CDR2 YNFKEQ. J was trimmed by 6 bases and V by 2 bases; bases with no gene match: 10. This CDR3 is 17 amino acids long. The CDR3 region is CASSQNLAGGLYDTQYF. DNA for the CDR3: TGTGCCAGCAGCCAAAATTTAGCGGGGGGGCTTTATGATACGCAGTATTTT.

The CDR3 nucleotides are TGTGCCAGCTCACCAAGCCCCATTGCAACTAATGAAAAACTGTTTTTT. It is translated as CASSPSPIATNEKLFF. This rearrangement joins TRBV18 to TRBJ1-4; no clear D. The V gene's germline CDR1 is KGHSH and CDR2 LQKENI. Deletions cut 2 bases from V and 0 bases from J, with 10 bases between. This CDR3 spans 16 amino acids.

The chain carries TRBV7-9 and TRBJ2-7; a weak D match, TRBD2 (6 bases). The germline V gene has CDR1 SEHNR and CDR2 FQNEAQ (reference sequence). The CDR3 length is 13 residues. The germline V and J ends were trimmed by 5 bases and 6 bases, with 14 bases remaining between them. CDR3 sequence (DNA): TGTGCCAGCAGCCAGACCGGGGGACCCGAGCAGTACTTC. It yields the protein CASSQTGGPEQYF. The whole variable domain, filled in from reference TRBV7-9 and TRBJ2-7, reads DTGVSQNPRHKITKRGQNVTFRCDPISEHNRLYWYRQTLGQGPEFLTYFQNEAQLEKSRLLSDRFSAERPKGSFSTLEIQRTEQGDSAMYLCASSQTGGPEQYFGPGTRLTVT.

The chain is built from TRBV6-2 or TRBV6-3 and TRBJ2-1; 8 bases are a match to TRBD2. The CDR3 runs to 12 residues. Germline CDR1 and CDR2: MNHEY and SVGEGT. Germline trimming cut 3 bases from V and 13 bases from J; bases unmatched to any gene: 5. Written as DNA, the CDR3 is TGTGCCAGCAGTTATCCGGGGGGGCTACAGTTCTTC. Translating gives CASSYPGGLQFF.

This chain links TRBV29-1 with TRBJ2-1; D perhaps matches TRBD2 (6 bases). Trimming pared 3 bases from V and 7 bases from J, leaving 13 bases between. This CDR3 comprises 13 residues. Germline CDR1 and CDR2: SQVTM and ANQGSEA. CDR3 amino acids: CSVDRQRANEQFF. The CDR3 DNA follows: TGCAGCGTTGACCGACAGCGGGCGAATGAGCAGTTCTTC.

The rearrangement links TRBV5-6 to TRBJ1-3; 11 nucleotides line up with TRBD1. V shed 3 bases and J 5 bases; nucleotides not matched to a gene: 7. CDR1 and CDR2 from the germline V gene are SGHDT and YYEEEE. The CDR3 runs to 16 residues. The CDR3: CASSWTGGAVRNTIYF. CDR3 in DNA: TGTGCCAGCAGCTGGACAGGGGGCGCAGTGAGAAACACCATATATTTT.

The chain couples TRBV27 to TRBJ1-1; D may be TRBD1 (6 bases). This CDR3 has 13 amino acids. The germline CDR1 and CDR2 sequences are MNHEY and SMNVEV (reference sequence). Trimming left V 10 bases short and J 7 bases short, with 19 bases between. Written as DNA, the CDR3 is TGTGCCACCCAAAAGAACAGGGACGGTGAAGCTTTCTTT. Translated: CATQKNRDGEAFF.

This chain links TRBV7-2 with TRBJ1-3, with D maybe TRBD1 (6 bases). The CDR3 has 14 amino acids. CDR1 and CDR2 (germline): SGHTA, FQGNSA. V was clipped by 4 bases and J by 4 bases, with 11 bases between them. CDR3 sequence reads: CASSSLRGGNTIYF. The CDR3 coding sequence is TGTGCCAGCAGCTCATTAAGGGGGGGAAACACCATATATTTT. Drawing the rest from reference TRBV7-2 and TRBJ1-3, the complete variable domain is GAGVSQSPSNKVTEKGKDVELRCDPISGHTALYWYRQSLGQGLEFLIYFQGNSAPDKSGLPSDRFSAERTGGSVSTLTIQRTQQEDSAVYLCASSSLRGGNTIYFGEGSWLTVV.

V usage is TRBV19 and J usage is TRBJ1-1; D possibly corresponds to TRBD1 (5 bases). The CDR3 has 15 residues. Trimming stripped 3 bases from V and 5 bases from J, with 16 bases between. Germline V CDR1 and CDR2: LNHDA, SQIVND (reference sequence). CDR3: CASSIVPRGGTEAFF. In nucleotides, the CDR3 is TGTGCCAGTAGTATTGTTCCCCGGGGGGGGACTGAAGCTTTCTTT.

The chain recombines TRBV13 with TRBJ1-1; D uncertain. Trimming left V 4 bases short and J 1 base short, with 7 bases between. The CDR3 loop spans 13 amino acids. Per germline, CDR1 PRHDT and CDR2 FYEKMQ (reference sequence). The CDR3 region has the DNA TGTGCCAGCAGCTCCAAGCCGAACACTGAAGCTTTCTTT. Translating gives CASSSKPNTEAFF.

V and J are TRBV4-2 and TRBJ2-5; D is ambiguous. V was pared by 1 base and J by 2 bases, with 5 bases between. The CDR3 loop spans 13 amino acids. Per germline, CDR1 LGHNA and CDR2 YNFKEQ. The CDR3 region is CASSQARQETQYF. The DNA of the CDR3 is TGTGCCAGCAGCCAAGCCAGGCAAGAGACCCAGTACTTC.

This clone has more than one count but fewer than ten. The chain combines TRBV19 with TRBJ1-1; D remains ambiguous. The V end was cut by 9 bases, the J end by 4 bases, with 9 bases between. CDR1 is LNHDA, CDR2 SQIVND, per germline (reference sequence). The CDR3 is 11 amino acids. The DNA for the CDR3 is TGTGCCAGCGGAGATTTCACTGAAGCTTTCTTT. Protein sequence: CASGDFTEAFF.

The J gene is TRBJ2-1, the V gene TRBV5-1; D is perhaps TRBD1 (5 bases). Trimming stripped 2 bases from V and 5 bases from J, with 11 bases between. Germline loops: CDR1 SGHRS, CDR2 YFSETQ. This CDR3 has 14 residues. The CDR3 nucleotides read TGCGCCAGCAGCTTAGGTGGGGCCAACAATGAGCAGTTCTTC. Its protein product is CASSLGGANNEQFF.

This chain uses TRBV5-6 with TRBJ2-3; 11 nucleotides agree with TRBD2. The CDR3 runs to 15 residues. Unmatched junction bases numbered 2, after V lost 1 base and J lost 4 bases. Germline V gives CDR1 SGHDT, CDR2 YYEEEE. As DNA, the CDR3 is TGTGCCAGCAGCTTGCTAGCGGGGGGTTCAGATACGCAGTATTTT. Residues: CASSLLAGGSDTQYF.

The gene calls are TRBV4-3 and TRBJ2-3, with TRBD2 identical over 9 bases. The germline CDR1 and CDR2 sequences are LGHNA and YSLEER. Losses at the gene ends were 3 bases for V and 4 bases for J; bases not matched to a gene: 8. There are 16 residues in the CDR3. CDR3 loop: CASSQSLAGISDTQYF. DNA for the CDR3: TGCGCCAGCAGCCAGTCTCTAGCGGGGATTTCAGATACGCAGTATTTT.

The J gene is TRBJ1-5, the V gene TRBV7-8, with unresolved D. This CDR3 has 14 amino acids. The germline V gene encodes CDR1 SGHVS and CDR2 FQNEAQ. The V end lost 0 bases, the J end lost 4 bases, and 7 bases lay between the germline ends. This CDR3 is CASSLATENQPQHF. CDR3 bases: TGTGCCAGCAGCTTAGCGACGGAGAATCAGCCCCAGCATTTT.

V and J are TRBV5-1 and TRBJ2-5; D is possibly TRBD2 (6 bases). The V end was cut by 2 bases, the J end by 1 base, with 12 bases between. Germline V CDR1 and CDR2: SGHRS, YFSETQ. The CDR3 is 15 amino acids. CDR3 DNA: TGCGCCAGCAGCTTTTCTAGCGCAATCCAAGAGACCCAGTACTTC. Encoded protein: CASSFSSAIQETQYF.

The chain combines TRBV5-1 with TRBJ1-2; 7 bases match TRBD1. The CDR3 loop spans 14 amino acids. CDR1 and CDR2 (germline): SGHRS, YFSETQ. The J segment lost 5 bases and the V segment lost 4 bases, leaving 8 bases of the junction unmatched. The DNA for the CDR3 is TGCGCCAGCAGCGGGAACAGGGGCGGATATGGCTACACCTTC. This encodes CASSGNRGGYGYTF.

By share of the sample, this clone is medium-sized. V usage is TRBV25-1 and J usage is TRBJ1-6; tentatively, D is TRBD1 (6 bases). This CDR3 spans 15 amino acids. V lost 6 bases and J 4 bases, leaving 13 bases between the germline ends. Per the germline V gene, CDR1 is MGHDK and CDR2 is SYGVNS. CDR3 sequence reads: CASRGQDRYNSPLHF. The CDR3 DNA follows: TGTGCCAGCAGAGGGCAGGACAGATATAATTCACCCCTCCACTTT.

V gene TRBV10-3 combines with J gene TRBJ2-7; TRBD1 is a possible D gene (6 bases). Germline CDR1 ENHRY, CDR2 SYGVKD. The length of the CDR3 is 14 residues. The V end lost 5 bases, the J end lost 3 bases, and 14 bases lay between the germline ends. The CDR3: CAISTFGQSYEQYF. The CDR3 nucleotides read TGTGCCATCAGTACTTTCGGACAGAGCTACGAGCAGTACTTC.

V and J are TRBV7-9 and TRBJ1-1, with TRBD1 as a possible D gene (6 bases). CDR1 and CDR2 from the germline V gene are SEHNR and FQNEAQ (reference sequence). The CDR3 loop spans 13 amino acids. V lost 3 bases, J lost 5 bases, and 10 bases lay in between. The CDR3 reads CASSLTQGTEAFF. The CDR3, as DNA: TGTGCCAGCAGCTTGACTCAGGGGACTGAAGCTTTCTTT.

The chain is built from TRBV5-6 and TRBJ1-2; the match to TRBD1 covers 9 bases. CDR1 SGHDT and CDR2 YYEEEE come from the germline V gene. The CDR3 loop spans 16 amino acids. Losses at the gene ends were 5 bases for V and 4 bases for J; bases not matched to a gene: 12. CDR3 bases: TGTGCCAGCAGACTCCGGGACAGGGAATCGGGCTATGGCTACACCTTC. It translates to CASRLRDRESGYGYTF.